Listed below are T cell receptor beta chains from one sample, sequenced in a study of blood T cell repertoires in COVID-19. The method was immunoSEQ multiplex PCR; TCRdb's version includes in-frame clones alone and lacks a portion of them. The sample lists fewer than 45,000 clones, 70% to 90% occurring once. Sequencing was carried out using peripheral blood. These receptors were obtained from a human donor in a cohort sampled during active COVID-19. The CDR3 runs from the conserved cysteine through the conserved F or W. D genes are given only for firm matches. Size values are once, few and many counts, or a class for expanded clones, and some rows have none.

j_gene	abundance	v_gene	d_gene	len	CDR3aa	CDR3nt
TRBJ1-2	NA	TRBV11-2	NA	14	CASSLVGGAYGYTF	TGTGCCAGCAGCTTAGTGGGGGGAGCCTATGGCTACACCTTC
TRBJ2-2	NA	TRBV5-1	NA	15	CASSLTGINTGELFF	TGCGCCAGCAGCCTTACAGGGATCAACACCGGGGAGCTGTTTTTT
TRBJ2-2	NA	TRBV27	NA	17	CASSLGSGTPNTGELFF	TGTGCCAGCAGTTTAGGGTCAGGTACCCCGAACACCGGGGAGCTGTTTTTT
TRBJ2-3	NA	TRBV18	NA	13	CASSPDSSDTQYF	TGTGCCAGCTCACCGGACTCCTCAGATACGCAGTATTTT
TRBJ2-3	NA	TRBV10-3	NA	12	CAIQDPKDTQYF	TGTGCCATCCAGGATCCCAAAGATACGCAGTATTTT
TRBJ1-1	few	TRBV21-1	NA	19	CASSTRARSKKRIYTEAFF	TGTGCCAGCAGTACCCGAGCCCGGTCCAAAAAGAGGATCTACACTGAAGCTTTCTTT
TRBJ2-1	NA	TRBV5-1	TRBD2	15	CASSLTSGGADEQFF	TGCGCCAGCAGCTTGACCAGCGGGGGGGCGGATGAGCAGTTCTTC
TRBJ1-4	NA	TRBV19	TRBD1	15	CASSTPRTGGEKLFF	TGTGCCAGTAGTACTCCCCGGACAGGGGGCGAAAAACTGTTTTTT
TRBJ2-4	few	TRBV19	TRBD1	17	CASSISDRGLAKNIQYF	TGTGCCAGTAGTATATCCGACAGGGGATTAGCCAAAAACATTCAGTACTTC
TRBJ1-5	NA	TRBV7-9	NA	16	CASSLASPNSNQPQHF	TGTGCCAGCAGCTTAGCCTCCCCTAATAGCAATCAGCCCCAGCATTTT
TRBJ2-3	NA	TRBV5-1	TRBD2	15	CASSLSGGPGDTQYF	TGCGCCAGCAGCCTGAGCGGGGGGCCGGGCGATACGCAGTATTTT